The TCR beta chain under discussion was sequenced for a study of blood T cell repertoires in COVID-19. Study at large: There were acute and convalescent COVID-19 samples, and they came from the United States, Italy and Spain. Sources were T cells, B-cell-depleted T cells, or PBMCs; the material itself was cDNA or gDNA.

The V end was cut by 7 bases, the J end by 1 base, with 14 bases between. The CDR3 is 15 residues long. Germline V lookup: CDR1 LNHDA, CDR2 SQIVND (reference sequence). Per the authors' pipeline: Cell counts per sample came from amplifying reference gene primers. Assay used: immunoSEQ multiplex PCR; TCRdb lists only in-frame clones, some missing. The DNA was the basis for D and trimming; V, J and clone size are from that table. This table holds fewer than 150,000 clones, 85% found once. What was sequenced was peripheral blood. The sequence was obtained from a middle-aged man with acute or convalescent COVID-19. V and J are TRBV19 and TRBJ2-4; D possibly corresponds to TRBD1 (5 bases). DNA of the CDR3: TGTGCCAGTAAACGGGTAGGGGTTGCCAAAAACATTCAGTACTTC. This encodes CASKRVGVAKNIQYF.